These 23 T cell receptor beta chains were all obtained from the same sample, sequenced in a study of blood T cell repertoires in COVID-19. TCRdb's copy holds only in-frame clones and misses some; the assay was immunoSEQ multiplex PCR. This sample yields approximately 68,000 clones, of which 83% are seen a single time; around 5.6% belongs to the top ten. Sequencing was carried out using peripheral blood. The source of these receptors is a woman aged 60-75 years with acute or convalescent COVID-19.

The CDR3 DNA reads as TGTGCCACCAGCGGGGAAGGGACAGGGAGCTATGGCTACACCTTC. Its protein is CATSGEGTGSYGYTF. This chain links TRBV15 with TRBJ1-2; 9 bases align to TRBD1. The germline CDR1 and CDR2 sequences are LNHNV and YYDKDF (reference sequence). This CDR3 comprises 15 residues. Trimming removed 5 bases from V and 4 bases from J; junction bases left unmatched: 8.

CDR3 residues: CASSEVGQLYSGNTIYF. For the CDR3, the DNA is TGTGCCAGCAGTGAAGTTGGGCAGCTTTACTCTGGAAACACCATATATTTT. J is TRBJ1-3 and V is TRBV6-1; D not resolved. In germline, CDR1 is MNHNS, CDR2 SASEGT. The CDR3 loop spans 17 amino acids. Trimming removed 1 base from V and 0 bases from J, with 13 bases in between.

This chain joins TRBV5-6 and TRBJ2-7; D is uncertain. V lost 1 base to trimming and J lost 5 bases, with 4 bases between them. This CDR3 spans 11 amino acids. Germline V CDR1 and CDR2: SGHDT, YYEEEE. For the CDR3, the DNA is TGTGCCAGCAGCTTGCGAGACGAGCAGTACTTC. Amino acid sequence: CASSLRDEQYF.

A word on this clone: Distinct nucleotide sequences in the sample also encode this CDR3. The chain uses TRBV5-1 and TRBJ2-7; 8 bases fit TRBD1. This CDR3 is built from 16 residues. V was pared by 0 bases and J by 1 base, with 6 bases of the junction left unmatched. Germline lookup yields CDR1 SGHRS and CDR2 YFSETQ. The CDR3 region is CASSLAGGPTSYEQYF. CDR3 in DNA: TGCGCCAGCAGCTTGGCAGGGGGCCCTACTTCCTACGAGCAGTACTTC.

J is TRBJ1-1 and V is TRBV27; 7 bases map to TRBD1. The germline V gene encodes CDR1 MNHEY and CDR2 SMNVEV (reference sequence). This CDR3 is built from 16 residues. J was trimmed by 2 bases and V by 7 bases; bases with no gene match: 13. CDR3 nucleotides: TGTGCCAGCATTCAGACAGGGTCAGTGGGAAACACTGAAGCTTTCTTT. Translated, it gives CASIQTGSVGNTEAFF.

The chain carries TRBV5-1 and TRBJ1-4; a possible D gene is TRBD1 (5 bases). In germline, CDR1 is SGHRS, CDR2 YFSETQ. Deletions cut 3 bases from V and 0 bases from J, with 9 bases between. The CDR3 contains 15 residues. This CDR3 is CASSSTAATNEKLFF. The CDR3 DNA reads TGCGCCAGCAGCTCGACAGCTGCAACTAATGAAAAACTGTTTTTT.

The rearrangement uses TRBV19 and TRBJ1-2, with 7 bases lining up with TRBD1. The V segment lost 3 bases and the J segment 14 bases; nucleotides outside the gene matches: 9. Germline V gene lookup returns CDR1 LNHDA and CDR2 SQIVND (reference sequence). This CDR3 spans 12 amino acids. CDR3 in amino acids: CASSIRDSTRTF. DNA for the CDR3: TGTGCCAGTAGTATCCGGGACAGTACAAGAACCTTC.

This chain uses TRBV7-6 with TRBJ2-7, with a tentative D call TRBD2 (5 bases). Germline V gene lookup returns CDR1 SGHVS and CDR2 FNYEAQ. This CDR3 comprises 15 residues. V was trimmed by 6 bases and J by 1 base, leaving 16 bases between them. The CDR3 DNA reads as TGTGCCAGCAGTCCTTTACTAGTCCCGTCCTACGAGCAGTACTTC. It is translated as CASSPLLVPSYEQYF.

CDR3 residues: CASSLTGATEAFF. The CDR3 DNA is TGTGCCAGCAGTCTCACAGGGGCCACTGAAGCTTTCTTT. The chain employs TRBV6-5 and TRBJ1-1, with 7 bases fitting TRBD1. V shed 5 bases, J shed 4 bases, and the junction held 4 bases outside the gene matches. This CDR3 has 13 amino acids. Per germline, CDR1 MNHEY and CDR2 SVGAGI.

This chain connects TRBV19 to TRBJ1-5; 10 positions match TRBD1. This CDR3 contains 15 residues. With 6 bases clipped from V and 1 base from J, the junction kept 3 bases outside the gene matches. Germline CDR1 reads LNHDA; CDR2 reads SQIVND (reference sequence). The CDR3 DNA reads TGTGCCAGTAGGCGACAGGGGGCGAGCAATCAGCCCCAGCATTTT. Encoded protein: CASRRQGASNQPQHF.

The chain links TRBV5-1 to TRBJ1-1; D is possibly TRBD1 (5 bases). V was trimmed by 3 bases and J by 4 bases, leaving 16 bases between them. CDR3 length: 15 amino acids. Germline CDR1 reads SGHRS; CDR2 reads YFSETQ. CDR3 sequence (DNA): TGCGCCAGCAGCTCAATGGGGGGTTCTTCCACTGAAGCTTTCTTT. This encodes CASSSMGGSSTEAFF.

The chain couples TRBV7-2 to TRBJ2-7; D gene uncertain. Trimming pared 4 bases from V and 2 bases from J, leaving 9 bases between. The germline V gene encodes CDR1 SGHTA and CDR2 FQGNSA. The CDR3 spans 13 residues. The CDR3 DNA follows: TGTGCCAGCAGCTCCAGAAATACCTACGAGCAGTACTTC. Translated: CASSSRNTYEQYF.

This chain joins TRBV5-6 and TRBJ2-1, with a weak D call TRBD1 (6 bases). From germline, CDR1 is SGHDT and CDR2 YYEEEE. The CDR3 is made up of 13 amino acids. V was cut by 1 base and J by 12 bases, with 14 bases left in between. Written as DNA, the CDR3 is TGTGCCAGCAGCTTGAACCGGGACATTGGGCAGTTCTTC. Its protein product is CASSLNRDIGQFF.

This chain uses TRBV4-1 with TRBJ1-5; 7 bases are shared with TRBD1. The CDR3 is made up of 16 amino acids. Germline loops: CDR1 MGHRA, CDR2 YSYEKL. With V trimmed by 4 bases and J by 2 bases, 8 bases remained unmatched. This CDR3 reads CASSPDDRAGNQPQHF. DNA for the CDR3: TGCGCCAGCAGCCCAGACGACAGGGCGGGCAATCAGCCCCAGCATTTT.

The gene calls are TRBV10-3 and TRBJ1-1; no reliable D call. This CDR3 has 14 amino acids. Trimming left V 1 base short and J 1 base short, with 7 bases between. Germline CDR1 ENHRY, CDR2 SYGVKD. CDR3 sequence: CAISEYGGNTEAFF. In DNA, the CDR3 is TGTGCCATCAGTGAGTATGGCGGGAACACTGAAGCTTTCTTT.

This clone was observed a handful of times. The chain recombines TRBV2 with TRBJ1-6; D is uncertain. V lost 2 bases to trimming and J lost 6 bases, with 2 bases between them. CDR1 is SNHLY and CDR2 is FYNNEI in the germline V gene. The CDR3 loop spans 12 amino acids. The CDR3 bases are TGTGCCAGCAGTGAACGTAATTCACCCCTCCACTTT. This encodes CASSERNSPLHF.

The chain uses TRBV9 and TRBJ1-1; D remains unclear. V was pared by 0 bases and J by 6 bases, with 6 bases between. The germline V gene has CDR1 SGDLS and CDR2 YYNGEE. The CDR3 has 12 amino acids. The DNA of the CDR3 is TGTGCCAGCAGCGTAGCTGAGTCTGAAGCTTTCTTT. Its translation is CASSVAESEAFF.

This clone occurred a few times. The rearrangement uses TRBV11-3 and TRBJ2-1; 8 positions match TRBD2. The CDR3 runs to 16 residues. CDR1 is SGHNT, CDR2 YENEEA, per germline. V lost 4 bases, J lost 3 bases, and 8 bases stayed unmatched. CDR3 DNA sequence: TGTGCCAGCAGCTCGGGGGGGGCTGGAGGCTACAATGAGCAGTTCTTC. It yields the protein CASSSGGAGGYNEQFF. The full variable domain, with the rest looked up from reference TRBV11-3 and TRBJ2-1, is EAGVVQSPRYKIIEKKQPVAFWCNPISGHNTLYWYLQNLGQGPELLIRYENEEAVDDSQLPKDRFSAERLKGVDSTLKIQPAELGDSAVYLCASSSGGAGGYNEQFFGPGTRLTVL.

This chain uses TRBV6-5 with TRBJ2-2, with TRBD1 identical over 8 bases. Germline CDR1 is MNHEY and CDR2 is SVGAGI. Trimming took 5 bases from V and 5 from J; bases not matched to a gene: 7. CDR3 length: 15 residues. CDR3 in amino acids: CASSQATGGTGELFF. CDR3 DNA sequence: TGTGCCAGCAGTCAGGCAACAGGGGGGACCGGGGAGCTGTTTTTT.

The rearrangement joins TRBV10-3 to TRBJ1-6, with 7 bases aligning to TRBD1. This CDR3 has 14 amino acids. The J segment lost 7 bases and the V segment lost 4 bases, leaving 4 bases of the junction unmatched. The germline CDR1 and CDR2 sequences are ENHRY and SYGVKD. The CDR3 loop reads CAISVEGGNSPLHF. The CDR3 DNA sequence: TGTGCCATCAGTGTCGAAGGGGGCAATTCACCCCTCCACTTT.

This chain uses TRBV3-1 (or the pseudogene TRBV3-2) with TRBJ2-3; 8 bases map to TRBD2. V lost 4 bases, J lost 6 bases, and 6 bases stayed unmatched. CDR1 and CDR2 (germline): LGHDT, YNNKEL (reference sequence). The CDR3 has 14 amino acids. The CDR3 nucleotides are TGTGCCAGCAGCCTCGGACTAGCAGGGGATACGCAGTATTTT. Translating gives CASSLGLAGDTQYF.

The rearrangement uses TRBV10-3 and TRBJ2-7; D may be TRBD2 (5 bases). CDR1 and CDR2 from the germline V gene are ENHRY and SYGVKD. V lost 4 bases, J lost 6 bases, and 13 bases lay in between. CDR3 length: 13 residues. The CDR3 DNA sequence: TGTGCCATCAGTGTCGCAGGAGGTCCCGAGCAGTACTTC. Translated, it gives CAISVAGGPEQYF.

V and J are TRBV5-1 and TRBJ2-1, with TRBD2 identical over 9 bases. Trimming took 4 bases from V and 8 from J; bases not matched to a gene: 13. This CDR3 has 16 residues. In germline, CDR1 is SGHRS, CDR2 YFSETQ. CDR3 in DNA: TGCGCCAGCAGCGCCGCCCCGGGACTAGCTGGCGATGAGCAGTTCTTC. Its translation is CASSAAPGLAGDEQFF.